This T cell receptor (beta chain) was sequenced during a study of T cell repertoires in cytomegalovirus infection. Study background: TCR beta signatures that were public indicated CMV infection and matching HLA type.

Germline V gene data show CDR1 as SGHTA and CDR2 as FQGNSA. The CDR3 sequence is 18 residues long. Trimming took 3 bases from V and 1 from J, leaving 19 bases between them. TCRdb reanalysed the reads using MiXCR and keeps one entry per CDR3 protein. The data hold more than 150,000 distinct CDR3 sequences, with about 21% observed a single time. This clonotype was seen repeatedly, ten times or more. The receptor was isolated from a human donor in good health (CMV status not recorded). Some clones in this sample may be carry-over from other donors' samples. V usage is TRBV7-2 and J usage is TRBJ1-5, with D maybe TRBD1 (5 bases). The sequenced material came from PBMCs. CDR3 nucleotide sequence: TGTGCCAGCAGCTTGTCGGGACGGGCTTCGGGGAGCAATCAGCCCCAGCATTTT. Its translation: CASSLSGRASGSNQPQHF.